This T cell receptor (beta chain) is from a study of CD8 T cells in ankylosing spondylitis. Study conclusions and caveats: Both synovial fluid and blood in reactive arthritis had previously been reported to carry some motif variants. Within peripheral blood, clones linked to disease were CD8+ and relatively rare. According to the report, clones linked to the disease were significantly enriched in matched synovial fluid samples taken from ankylosing spondylitis patients.

This clonotype was counted only a few times. The antigen remains unidentified. Each TCR beta library was made by quantitative 5'-RACE that incorporated molecular barcodes. TCRdb reprocessed the 5' RACE reads with MiXCR, giving one entry per CDR3 protein. The sample has approximately 190,000 distinct CDR3 sequences; 10% to 15% are singletons. The sequence was obtained from a female donor with ankylosing spondylitis or in good health (not recorded which). The sample was blood, either unsorted or a sorted T cell fraction (not recorded which).

CDR3 nucleotides: TGTGCCAGCAGCTTAGCCTCGGCGGGACAAGAGACCCAGTACTTC. The encoded protein is CASSLASAGQETQYF. The V and J genes are TRBV11-1 and TRBJ2-5, with D possibly TRBD2 on 6 matching bases. Trimming stripped 0 bases from V and 2 bases from J, with 10 bases between. This CDR3 region has 15 residues. Germline values: CDR1 SGHAT, CDR2 FQDESV (reference sequence).